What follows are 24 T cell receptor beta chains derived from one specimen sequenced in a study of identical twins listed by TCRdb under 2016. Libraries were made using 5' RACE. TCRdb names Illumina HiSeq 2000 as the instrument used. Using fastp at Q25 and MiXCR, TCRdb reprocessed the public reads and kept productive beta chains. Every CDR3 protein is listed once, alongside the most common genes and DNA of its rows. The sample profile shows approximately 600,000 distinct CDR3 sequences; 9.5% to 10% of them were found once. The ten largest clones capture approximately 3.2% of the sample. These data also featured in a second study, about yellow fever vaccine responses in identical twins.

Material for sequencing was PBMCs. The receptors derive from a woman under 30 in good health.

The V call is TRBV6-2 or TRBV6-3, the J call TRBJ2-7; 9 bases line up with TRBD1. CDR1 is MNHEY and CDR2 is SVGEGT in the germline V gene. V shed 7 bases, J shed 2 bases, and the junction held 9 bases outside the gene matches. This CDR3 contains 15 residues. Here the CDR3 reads CASKPRGTGTYEQYF. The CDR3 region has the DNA TGTGCCAGCAAACCCAGGGGGACAGGGACCTACGAGCAGTACTTC.

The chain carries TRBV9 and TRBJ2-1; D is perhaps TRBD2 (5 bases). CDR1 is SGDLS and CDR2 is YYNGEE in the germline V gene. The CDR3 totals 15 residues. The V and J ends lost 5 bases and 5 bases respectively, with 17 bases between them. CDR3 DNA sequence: TGTGCCAGCAGTGTCGACTACCGAATCAACAATGAGCAGTTCTTC. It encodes CASSVDYRINNEQFF.

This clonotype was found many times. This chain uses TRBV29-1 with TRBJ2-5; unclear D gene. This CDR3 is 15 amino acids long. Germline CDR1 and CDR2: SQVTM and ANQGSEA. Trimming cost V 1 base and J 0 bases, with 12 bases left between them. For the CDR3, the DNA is TGCAGCGTTGAAGGTCACAAGGAGTACCAAGAGACCCAGTACTTC. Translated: CSVEGHKEYQETQYF.

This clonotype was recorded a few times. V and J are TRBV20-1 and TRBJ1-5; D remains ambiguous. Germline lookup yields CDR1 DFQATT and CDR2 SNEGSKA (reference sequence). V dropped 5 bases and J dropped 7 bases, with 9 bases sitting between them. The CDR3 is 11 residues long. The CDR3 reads CSARLGQPQHF. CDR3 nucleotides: TGCAGTGCTCGCCTGGGCCAGCCCCAGCATTTT.

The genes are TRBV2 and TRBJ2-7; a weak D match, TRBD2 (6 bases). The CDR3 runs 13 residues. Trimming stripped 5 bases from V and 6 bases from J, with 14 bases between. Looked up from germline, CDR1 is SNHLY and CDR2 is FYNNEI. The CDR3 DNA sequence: TGTGCCAGCAGTCCGACCTACGGGAGCGAGCAGTACTTC. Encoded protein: CASSPTYGSEQYF.

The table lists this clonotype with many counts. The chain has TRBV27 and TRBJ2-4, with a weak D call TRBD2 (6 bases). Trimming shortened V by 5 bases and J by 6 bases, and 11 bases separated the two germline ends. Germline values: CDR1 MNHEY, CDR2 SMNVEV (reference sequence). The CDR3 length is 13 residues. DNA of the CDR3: TGTGCCAGCAGTCCAGGAGGGAGAAACATTCAGTACTTC. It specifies CASSPGGRNIQYF.

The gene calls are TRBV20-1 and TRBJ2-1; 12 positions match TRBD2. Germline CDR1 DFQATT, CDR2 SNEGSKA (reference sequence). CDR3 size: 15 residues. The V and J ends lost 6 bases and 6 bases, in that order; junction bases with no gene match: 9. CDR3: CSANPRLAGVNEQFF. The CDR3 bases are TGCAGTGCAAACCCGAGACTAGCGGGAGTCAATGAGCAGTTCTTC.

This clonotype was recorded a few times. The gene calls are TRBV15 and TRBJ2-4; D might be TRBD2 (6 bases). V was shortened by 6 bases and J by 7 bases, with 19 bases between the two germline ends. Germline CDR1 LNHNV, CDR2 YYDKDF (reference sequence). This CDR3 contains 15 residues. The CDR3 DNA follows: TGTGCCACCAGGCCCACCGGGGGAGAGGGGAACATTCAGTACTTC. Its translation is CATRPTGGEGNIQYF.

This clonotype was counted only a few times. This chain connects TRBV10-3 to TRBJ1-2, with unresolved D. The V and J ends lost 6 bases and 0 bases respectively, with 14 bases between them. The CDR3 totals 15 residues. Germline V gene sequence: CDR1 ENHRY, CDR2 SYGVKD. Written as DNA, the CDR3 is TGTGCCATCAGGGAAGGGTCCGCCGCTAACTATGGCTACACCTTC. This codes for CAIREGSAANYGYTF.

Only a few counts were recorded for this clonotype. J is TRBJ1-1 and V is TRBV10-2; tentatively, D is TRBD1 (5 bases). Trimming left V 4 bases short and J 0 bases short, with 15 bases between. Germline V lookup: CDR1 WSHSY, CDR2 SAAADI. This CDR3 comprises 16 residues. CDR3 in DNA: TGCGCCAGCAGTGCGACGACAGCTCTTATGAACACTGAAGCTTTCTTT. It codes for CASSATTALMNTEAFF.

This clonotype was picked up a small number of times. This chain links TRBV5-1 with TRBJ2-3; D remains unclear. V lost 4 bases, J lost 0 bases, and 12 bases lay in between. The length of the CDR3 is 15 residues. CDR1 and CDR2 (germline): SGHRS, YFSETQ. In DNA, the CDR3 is TGCGCCAGCAGCGGCACCCCTGGGAGCACAGATACGCAGTATTTT. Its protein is CASSGTPGSTDTQYF. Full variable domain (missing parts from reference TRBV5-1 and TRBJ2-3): KAGVTQTPRYLIKTRGQQVTLSCSPISGHRSVSWYQQTPGQGLQFLFEYFSETQRNKGNFPGRFSGRQFSNSRSEMNVSTLELGDSALYLCASSGTPGSTDTQYFGPGTRLTVL.

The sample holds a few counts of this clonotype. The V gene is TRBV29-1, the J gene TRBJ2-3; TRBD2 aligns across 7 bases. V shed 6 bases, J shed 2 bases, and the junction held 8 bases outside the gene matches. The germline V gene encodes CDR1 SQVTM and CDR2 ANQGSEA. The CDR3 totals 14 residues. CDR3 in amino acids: CSVWGGSYTDTQYF. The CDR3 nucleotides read TGCAGCGTATGGGGGGGATCATACACAGATACGCAGTATTTT.

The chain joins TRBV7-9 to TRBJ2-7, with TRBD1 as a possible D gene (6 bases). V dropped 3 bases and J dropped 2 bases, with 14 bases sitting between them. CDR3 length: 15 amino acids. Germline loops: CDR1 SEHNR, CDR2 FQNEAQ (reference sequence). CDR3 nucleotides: TGTGCCAGCAGCTTCGGGACATCTTTAACCTACGAGCAGTACTTC. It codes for CASSFGTSLTYEQYF. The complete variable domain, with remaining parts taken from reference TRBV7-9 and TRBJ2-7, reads DTGVSQNPRHKITKRGQNVTFRCDPISEHNRLYWYRQTLGQGPEFLTYFQNEAQLEKSRLLSDRFSAERPKGSFSTLEIQRTEQGDSAMYLCASSFGTSLTYEQYFGPGTRLTVT.

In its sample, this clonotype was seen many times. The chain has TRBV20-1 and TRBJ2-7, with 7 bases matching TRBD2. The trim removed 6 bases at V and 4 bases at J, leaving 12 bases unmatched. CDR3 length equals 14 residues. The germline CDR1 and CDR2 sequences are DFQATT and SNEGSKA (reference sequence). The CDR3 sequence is CSAIVKRDPYEQYF. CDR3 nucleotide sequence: TGCAGTGCGATTGTTAAGCGGGACCCATACGAGCAGTACTTC.

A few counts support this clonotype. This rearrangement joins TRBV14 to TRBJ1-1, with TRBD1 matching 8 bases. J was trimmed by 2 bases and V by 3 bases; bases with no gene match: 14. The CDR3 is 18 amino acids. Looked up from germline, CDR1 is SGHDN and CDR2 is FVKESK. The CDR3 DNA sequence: TGTGCCAGCAGCCATTCCTGGAGAACCGCAGGGGGCAACACTGAAGCTTTCTTT. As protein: CASSHSWRTAGGNTEAFF. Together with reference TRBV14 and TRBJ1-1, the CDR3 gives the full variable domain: EAGVTQFPSHSVIEKGQTVTLRCDPISGHDNLYWYRRVMGKEIKFLLHFVKESKQDESGMPNNRFLAERTGGTYSTLKVQPAELEDSGVYFCASSHSWRTAGGNTEAFFGQGTRLTVV.

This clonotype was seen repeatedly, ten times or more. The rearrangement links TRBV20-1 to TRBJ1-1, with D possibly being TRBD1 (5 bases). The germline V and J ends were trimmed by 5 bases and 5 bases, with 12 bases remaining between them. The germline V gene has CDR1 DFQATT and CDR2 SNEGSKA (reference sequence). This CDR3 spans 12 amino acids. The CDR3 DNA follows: TGCAGTGCTTTGGCAGGGTGGACTGAAGCTTTCTTT. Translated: CSALAGWTEAFF.

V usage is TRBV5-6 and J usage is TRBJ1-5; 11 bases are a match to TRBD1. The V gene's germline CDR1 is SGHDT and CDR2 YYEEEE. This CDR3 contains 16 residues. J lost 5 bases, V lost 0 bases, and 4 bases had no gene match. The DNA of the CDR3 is TGTGCCAGCAGCTTGGTAGGACAGGGGGCTGATCAGCCCCAGCATTTT. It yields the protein CASSLVGQGADQPQHF.

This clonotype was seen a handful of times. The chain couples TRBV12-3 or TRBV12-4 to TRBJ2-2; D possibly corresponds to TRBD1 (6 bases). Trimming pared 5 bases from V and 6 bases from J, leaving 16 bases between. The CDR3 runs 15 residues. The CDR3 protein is CASSMYRAGAGELFF. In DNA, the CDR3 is TGTGCCAGCAGTATGTACAGGGCGGGCGCCGGGGAGCTGTTTTTT.

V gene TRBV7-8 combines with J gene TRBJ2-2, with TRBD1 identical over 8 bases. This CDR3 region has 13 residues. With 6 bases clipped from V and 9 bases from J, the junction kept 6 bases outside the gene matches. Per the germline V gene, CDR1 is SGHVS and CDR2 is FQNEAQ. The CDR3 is CASRFRGQWELFF. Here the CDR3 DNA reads TGTGCCAGCAGGTTCAGGGGGCAGTGGGAGCTGTTTTTT.

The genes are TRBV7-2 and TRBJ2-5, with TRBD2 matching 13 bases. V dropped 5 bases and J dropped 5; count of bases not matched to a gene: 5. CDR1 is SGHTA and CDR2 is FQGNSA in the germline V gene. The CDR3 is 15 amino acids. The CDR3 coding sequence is TGTGCCAGCAGCATAAGGACTAGCGGGAGCGAGACCCAGTACTTC. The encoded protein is CASSIRTSGSETQYF.

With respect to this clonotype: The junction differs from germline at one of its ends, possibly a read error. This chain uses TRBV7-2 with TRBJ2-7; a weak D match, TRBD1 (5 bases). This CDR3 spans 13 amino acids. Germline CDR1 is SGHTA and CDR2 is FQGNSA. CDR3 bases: TGTGCCAGCAGTTTAGGGGCGGCCCTGGAGCAGTACTTC. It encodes CASSLGAALEQYF.

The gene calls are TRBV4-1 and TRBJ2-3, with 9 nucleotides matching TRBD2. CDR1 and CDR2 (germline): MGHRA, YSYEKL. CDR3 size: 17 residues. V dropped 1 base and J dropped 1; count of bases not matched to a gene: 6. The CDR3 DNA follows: TGCGCCAGCAGCCAAGGGGTAGCGGGAGTCGGCACAGATACGCAGTATTTT. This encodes CASSQGVAGVGTDTQYF.

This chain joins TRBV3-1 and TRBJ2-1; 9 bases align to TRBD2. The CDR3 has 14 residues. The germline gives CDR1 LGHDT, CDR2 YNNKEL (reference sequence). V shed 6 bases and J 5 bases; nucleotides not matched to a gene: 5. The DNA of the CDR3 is TGTGCCAGCAGACCCCGGACTAGCGACAATGAGCAGTTCTTC. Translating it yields CASRPRTSDNEQFF.

This CDR3 reads CASSPTSGGSLRETQYF. The DNA of the CDR3 is TGTGCCAGCAGCCCGACTAGCGGGGGGTCCCTGAGGGAGACCCAGTACTTC. V gene TRBV7-2 combines with J gene TRBJ2-5, with 13 bases matching TRBD2. From germline, CDR1 is SGHTA and CDR2 FQGNSA. After removal of 5 bases from V and 5 bases from J, the junction contained 11 bases not matched to a gene. There are 17 residues in the CDR3.